A single sample is the source of the 14 T cell receptor beta chains below, sequenced in a study of cytomegalovirus exposure and HLA in healthy donors. The table came from immunoSEQ multiplex PCR; TCRdb's copy has only in-frame clones and leaves some out. Of over 150,000 clones listed, around 84% are singletons. The source material was PBMCs. The receptors shown here come from a human donor in good health.

The CDR3 here is CASSYRYSYEGYTF. In nucleotides, the CDR3 is TGTGCCAGCAGTTACCGCTACAGTTATGAAGGCTACACCTTC. The chain combines TRBV6-5 with TRBJ1-2; D uncertain. The V end was cut by 2 bases, the J end by 8 bases, with 15 bases between. The germline gives CDR1 MNHEY, CDR2 SVGAGI. The CDR3 spans 14 residues.

This chain links TRBV29-1 with TRBJ2-7; 9 positions match TRBD1. This CDR3 is 13 amino acids long. V lost 7 bases to trimming and J lost 2 bases; unmatched junction nucleotides: 6. Germline values: CDR1 SQVTM, CDR2 ANQGSEA. CDR3 sequence: CSARGQGTYEQYF. DNA for the CDR3: TGCAGCGCCAGGGGACAGGGAACCTACGAGCAGTACTTC.

This clone was observed a single time. The rearrangement uses TRBV7-9 and TRBJ1-4, with 7 bases matching TRBD1. The CDR3 length is 16 residues. V trimming: 5 bases; J trimming: 2 bases; junction bases outside the gene matches: 8. The V gene's germline CDR1 is SEHNR and CDR2 FQNEAQ (reference sequence). The CDR3 loop reads CASSRLEQGTNEKLFF. CDR3 DNA sequence: TGTGCCAGCAGCCGTCTTGAACAGGGGACTAATGAAAAACTGTTTTTT. The full variable domain, rest sourced from reference TRBV7-9 and TRBJ1-4, is DTGVSQNPRHKITKRGQNVTFRCDPISEHNRLYWYRQTLGQGPEFLTYFQNEAQLEKSRLLSDRFSAERPKGSFSTLEIQRTEQGDSAMYLCASSRLEQGTNEKLFFGSGTQLSVL.

The rearrangement uses TRBV19 and TRBJ1-1; D unresolved. V shed 5 bases and J shed 4 bases, with 17 bases lying between them. CDR1 and CDR2 (germline): LNHDA, SQIVND (reference sequence). The CDR3 is made up of 15 amino acids. Written as DNA, the CDR3 is TGTGCCAGTAGTGTACGGGAAACACGGGGCACTGAAGCTTTCTTT. It encodes CASSVRETRGTEAFF.

The V gene is TRBV19, the J gene TRBJ1-5; perhaps TRBD1 as D (5 bases). This CDR3 region has 14 residues. V was clipped by 7 bases and J by 0 bases, with 10 bases between them. Germline lookup yields CDR1 LNHDA and CDR2 SQIVND (reference sequence). The CDR3 nucleotides are TGTGCCAGTACCGGGGGTTTTAGCAATCAGCCCCAGCATTTT. It specifies CASTGGFSNQPQHF.

J is TRBJ2-1 and V is TRBV29-1; 8 positions agree with TRBD1. V gave up 6 bases and J gave up 1 base; unmatched junction bases: 5. The germline V gene encodes CDR1 SQVTM and CDR2 ANQGSEA. This CDR3 comprises 14 residues. The CDR3 loop is CSVRGQVSYNEQFF. Written as DNA, the CDR3 is TGCAGCGTCCGGGGACAGGTTTCCTACAATGAGCAGTTCTTC.

V is TRBV6-5 and J is TRBJ1-1; 7 positions agree with TRBD1. With 6 bases clipped from V and 2 bases from J, the junction kept 6 bases outside the gene matches. This CDR3 spans 14 amino acids. CDR1 is MNHEY and CDR2 is SVGAGI in the germline V gene. The CDR3 nucleotides read TGTGCCAGCAGAAGGGGACAGCCTAACACTGAAGCTTTCTTT. Translation gives CASRRGQPNTEAFF.

The gene calls are TRBV27 and TRBJ2-7; 8 nucleotides align to TRBD1. CDR3 length: 13 amino acids. Unmatched junction bases numbered 9, after V lost 5 bases and J lost 9 bases. CDR1 is MNHEY, CDR2 SMNVEV, per germline (reference sequence). The CDR3 is CASSDRGPLAQYF. The CDR3 bases are TGTGCCAGCAGTGACAGGGGTCCCTTGGCGCAGTACTTC.

This rearrangement joins TRBV18 to TRBJ2-5; 7 bases agree with TRBD1. Germline V gives CDR1 KGHSH, CDR2 LQKENI. This CDR3 has 14 amino acids. The J segment lost 5 bases and the V segment lost 5 bases, leaving 8 bases of the junction unmatched. The CDR3 here is CASSDRDRRETQYF. CDR3 nucleotide sequence: TGTGCCAGCTCAGACAGGGACCGTCGGGAGACCCAGTACTTC.

This CDR3 reads CASSFPVSDTQYF. The CDR3 nucleotides read TGTGCCAGCAGCTTTCCCGTCTCAGATACGCAGTATTTT. V and J are TRBV5-4 and TRBJ2-3; D call uncertain. CDR1 is SGHNT, CDR2 YYREEE, per germline (reference sequence). Trimming took 2 bases from V and 4 from J, leaving 8 bases between them. This CDR3 comprises 13 residues. The complete variable domain, with remaining parts taken from reference TRBV5-4 and TRBJ2-3, reads ETGVTQSPTHLIKTRGQQVTLRCSSQSGHNTVSWYQQALGQGPQFIFQYYREEENGRGNFPPRFSGLQFPNYSSELNVNALELDDSALYLCASSFPVSDTQYFGPGTRLTVL.

The chain carries TRBV5-1 and TRBJ2-3, with no clear D. CDR1 and CDR2 from the germline V gene are SGHRS and YFSETQ. Deletions cut 0 bases from V and 9 bases from J, with 11 bases between. The length of the CDR3 is 13 residues. The CDR3 sequence is CASSLGGRMTQYF. DNA for the CDR3: TGCGCCAGCAGCTTGGGTGGCCGCATGACGCAGTATTTT.

The gene calls are TRBV5-6 and TRBJ2-7, with a tentative D call TRBD2 (5 bases). The CDR3 is 15 residues long. V lost 4 bases and J lost 2, with 16 bases in between. Germline CDR1 SGHDT, CDR2 YYEEEE. Here the CDR3 reads CASSTLEGRAYEQYF. As DNA, the CDR3 is TGTGCCAGCAGCACCTTAGAGGGTCGGGCCTACGAGCAGTACTTC.

In its sample, this clone was seen once. J is TRBJ2-7 and V is TRBV30; D possibly corresponds to TRBD2 (5 bases). Deletions cut 3 bases from V and 6 bases from J, with 12 bases between. This CDR3 contains 12 residues. Per the germline V gene, CDR1 is GTSNPN and CDR2 is SVGIG (reference sequence). DNA for the CDR3: TGTGCCTGGAGCGCTCGAGGGAGCGAGCAGTACTTC. Translating it yields CAWSARGSEQYF. The entire variable domain, with the rest obtained from reference TRBV30 and TRBJ2-7, is as follows: SQTIHQWPATLVQPVGSPLSLECTVEGTSNPNLYWYRQAAGRGLQLLFYSVGIGQISSEVPQNLSASRPQDRQFILSSKKLLLSDSGFYLCAWSARGSEQYFGPGTRLTVT.

The rearrangement links TRBV21-1 to TRBJ2-7; TRBD1, the D gene given by the table, was not confirmed from the DNA. TRBV21-1 is labeled a pseudogene. The CDR3 runs to 19 residues. CDR3 DNA sequence: TGTGCCAGCAGCAAAGGGGGAAGACAGTGCACCTTGAGATCCTACGAGCAGTACTTC. It is translated as CASSKGGRQCTLRSYEQYF.